Included here is one T cell receptor (beta chain) sequence, with context. No antigen is known for it. No clone much larger than this one lies a single base away; base qualities are absent. Measured from the cysteine to the phenylalanine, the CDR3 is 14 residues long. The CDR3 DNA has 42 bases and is translated from base 1. A distance of 9 bases separates the germline ends of V and J, which lose 2 bases and 2 bases respectively. CDR1 is given as WNHNN and CDR2 as SYGVQD, both from the germline V gene (reference sequence). Whole blood was collected in K2EDTA tubes by collaborating institutions according to the institutions' own protocols. For TCRbeta analysis, collaborators shipped samples as frozen whole blood, isolated PBMCs, or DNA extracted from either of those sample types. This entry is derived from a study of blood T cell repertoires in COVID-19 (dated by TCRdb to between 2020 and 2021). With respect to the entire study: Samples from collaborators originated in the United States, Italy and Spain and spanned both the acute and convalescent phases of COVID-19. Where HLA class I and class II types were available, the types were taken from metadata supplied by the sample provider, not from assay-based typing. The repertoires were released in a freely available public database intended as a resource for research on the immune response to SARS-CoV-2. Samples came from the ongoing ImmuneRACE study (first 160 participants) plus 1,254 subjects from 6 global collaborators. Nearly every sample came with metadata listing a de-identified subject ID, COVID-19 status, age in years and sex. The prospective study material was composed of cDNA or gDNA derived from T cells, B-cell-depleted T cells, or PBMCs. Deeply sampled blood TCRbeta repertoires from subjects exposed to, actively infected with, or recovered from COVID-19 were included in the dataset. What the authors observed across the whole study: Clinical and demographic metadata were provided uncurated, with the amount varying by source and participant.

TCRbeta CDR3 regions were amplified from genomic DNA using the immunoSEQ Assay, a bias-controlled multiplex PCR. As for how the authors treated the data: Nucleated cell counts per sample were estimated from amplification of reference gene primers within the assay. Sequence reads were collapsed and filtered to measure the absolute abundance of every unique TCRbeta CDR3 rearrangement. For each sample, productive Simpson clonality was calculated as the square root of Simpson's diversity index across productive rearrangements. Not all clones reach the TCRdb copy of this immuneACCESS table, which keeps in-frame sequences only. Checked studies attribute under half of the gap to unresolved V genes and leave the rest unexplained. That table gives V, J and clone size, and the DNA gave D and trimming. A total of about 230,000 clones appear in this sample, 81% of them only once. The ten largest clones capture 7.9% of the sample.

Sequencing was done on a sample of peripheral blood. The V gene is TRBV10-1 and the J gene is TRBJ1-2; the D gene is perhaps TRBD1, on 5 matching bases. The sequence came from an elderly woman with acute or convalescent COVID-19. The sequence in DNA is TGCGCCAGCAGTGAGCAGGGCGCCAACTATGGCTACACCTTC. Translated, this is CASSEQGANYGYTF.